This is a list of T cell receptor beta chains from one sample in a study of T cell responses to AZD1222 COVID-19 vaccine. Profiled with immunoSEQ multiplex PCR; TCRdb holds only in-frame clones, not every one. The data show 100,000 to 150,000 clones, 85% to 95% seen once. The input for sequencing was peripheral blood, taken 28 days after the second AZD1222 dose. The receptors originated from an adult who received the AZD1222 COVID-19 vaccine. Each CDR3 is given with its conserved first and last residue. Each record gives: D gene, J gene, V gene, clone size, CDR3 DNA, CDR3 protein. A D gene is named only where the DNA matches it firmly. Clone size is given for some rows only: seen once, a few or many times, or a class if the clone is expanded.

- TRBJ1-3 TRBV7-2 - TGTGCCAGCAGCTTAGGTCGGACCGAACCTCGATATTTT CASSLGRTEPRYF
- TRBJ1-2 TRBV2 - TGTGCCAGCAGGGCGGGGGCAGGGGTTAACTATGGCTACACCTTC CASRAGAGVNYGYTF
- TRBJ1-4 TRBV18 - TGTGCCAGCTCCCTCCACGGCGGGGCTGGAGAAAAACTGTTTTTT CASSLHGGAGEKLFF
TRBD2 TRBJ2-7 TRBV6-5 - TGTGCCAGCAGTTACGCCGGACTAGCGGGAGGTTACGAGCAGTACTTC CASSYAGLAGGYEQYF
- TRBJ1-1 TRBV6-5 - TGTGTCAGCAGACTGACAAGGAACACTGAAGCTTTCTTT CVSRLTRNTEAFF
- TRBJ2-2 TRBV7-2 - TGTGCCAGCAGCTTAGGGCGGCAGAACACCGGGGAGCTGTTTTTT CASSLGRQNTGELFF
- TRBJ1-2 TRBV10-3 - TGTGCCATCAGACCCTCGGGGCCTAACTATGGCTACACCTTC CAIRPSGPNYGYTF
TRBD2 TRBJ2-1 TRBV9 - TGTGCCAGCAGCGCGACTAGCGGGACTTACAATGAGCAGTTCTTC CASSATSGTYNEQFF
- TRBJ1-2 TRBV2 - TGTGCCAGCCGGAGGGGTGGGGTTGTGGAGGGCTACACCTTC CASRRGGVVEGYTF
- TRBJ2-3 TRBV27 - TGTGCCAGCAGTTTGGGGGAAAGACCATACACAGATACGCAGTATTTT CASSLGERPYTDTQYF
- TRBJ2-7 TRBV7-9 - TGTGCCAGCAGCTTAGAGGGAGATACGAGCGAGCAGTACTTC CASSLEGDTSEQYF
TRBD1 TRBJ2-7 TRBV5-8 - TGTGCCAGCAGCTCCGGACAGGGCAATAACGAGCAGTACTTC CASSSGQGNNEQYF
- TRBJ2-3 TRBV27 - TGTGCCAGCAGACCCGGGCCCGCCGGCGCAGATACGCAGTATTTT CASRPGPAGADTQYF
- TRBJ1-5 TRBV4-1 - TGCGCCAGCAGTCACGCGCAGGGTTCCAATCAGCCCCAGCATTTT CASSHAQGSNQPQHF
- TRBJ2-5 TRBV3-1/TRBV3-2 - TGTGCCAGCAGCGAACATGGGACCGCACAAGAGACCCAGTACTTC CASSEHGTAQETQYF
- TRBJ2-2 TRBV7-9 - TGTGCCAGCAGCTTGGGACGGGAAGCGACCTACACCGGGGAGCTGTTTTTT CASSLGREATYTGELFF
- TRBJ1-2 TRBV30 - TGTGCCTGGAGTCGACAGGATGGCTACACCTTC CAWSRQDGYTF
- TRBJ2-5 TRBV5-1 - TGCGCCAGCAGCTTGGATGGGCGGAGCCAAGAGACCCAGTACTTC CASSLDGRSQETQYF
- TRBJ1-1 TRBV7-8 - TGTGCCAGCAGCTTAGATTTGGGGTTTGACACTGAAGCTTTCTTT CASSLDLGFDTEAFF
- TRBJ2-1 TRBV20-1 - TGCAGTGCTACAGGGTCCAATGAGCAGTTCTTC CSATGSNEQFF
- TRBJ2-4 TRBV10-1 - TGCGCCAGCAGTGAGTCCAGGGGCATTCAGTACTTC CASSESRGIQYF
- TRBJ1-3 TRBV7-2 - TGTGCCAGCAGCTTAAGCAGGGTTGGAAACACCATATATTTT CASSLSRVGNTIYF
- TRBJ1-2 TRBV20-1 once TGCAGTGCTAGTCCGGGGGGGAGCTATGGCTACACCTTC CSASPGGSYGYTF
TRBD2 TRBJ2-3 TRBV2 - TGTGCCAGCAGTGAAGCGGTTGCGGGGGGTACTACGCAGTATTTT CASSEAVAGGTTQYF
- TRBJ1-5 TRBV6-5 - TGTGCCAGCGGGCGCGGTAGAGATCAGCCCCAGCATTTT CASGRGRDQPQHF
- TRBJ2-4 TRBV9 - TGTGCCAGCCAAGACAGGTCGCAGACCAAAAACATTCAGTACTTC CASQDRSQTKNIQYF
TRBD1 TRBJ1-1 TRBV7-3 few TGTGCCAGCAGCTCTCGCGCCCTAGCCTTTACCGGGACAGAGAACACTGAAGCTTTCTTT CASSSRALAFTGTENTEAFF
- TRBJ1-5 TRBV10-3 - TGTGCCATCAGTGTAGGGCAGGGGTTGGGTCAGCCCCAGCATTTT CAISVGQGLGQPQHF
- TRBJ1-1 TRBV5-1 - TGCGCCAGCAGCTTGGGAGACAGAACCAACACTGAAGCTTTCTTT CASSLGDRTNTEAFF
- TRBJ2-2 TRBV25-1 - TGTGCCAGCAGTGCCTTTACCGGGGAGCTGTTTTTT CASSAFTGELFF
- TRBJ1-1 TRBV29-1 - TGCAGCGTTCCCCCTGGGGACGCGAACACTGAAGCTTTCTTT CSVPPGDANTEAFF
- TRBJ2-2 TRBV6-1 - TGTGCCAGCAGTGAAACCGTGAGCGGGGAGCTGTTTTTT CASSETVSGELFF
- TRBJ2-1 TRBV5-6 once TGTGCCAGCAGCTCCACTTTGGCGGGCTCCTACAATGAGCAGTTCTTC CASSSTLAGSYNEQFF
TRBD2 TRBJ2-5 TRBV18 - TGTGCCAGCTCACCAGGACTAGCGGCTCAAGAGACCCAGTACTTC CASSPGLAAQETQYF
- TRBJ2-7 TRBV6-2/TRBV6-3 once TGTGCCAGCAGTCCCCTAGACGAGCAGTACTTC CASSPLDEQYF
- TRBJ1-6 TRBV6-6 - TGTGCCAGCAGTTACCTTCCGGCCCAGAATAATTCACCCCTCCACTTT CASSYLPAQNNSPLHF
- TRBJ1-4 TRBV5-1 - TGCGCCAGCACCTTGGGGGCCTATACAACTAATGAAAAACTGTTTTTT CASTLGAYTTNEKLFF
- TRBJ2-1 TRBV6-5 once TGTGCCAGCAGTTACTCGGCGAATGAGCAGTTCTTC CASSYSANEQFF
- TRBJ2-3 TRBV7-2 - TGTGCCAGCAGCTTACTGAACACAGATACGCAGTATTTT CASSLLNTDTQYF
- TRBJ1-2 TRBV5-8 - TGTGCCAGCAGCTTGGGTAACGGGAACTATGGCTACACCTTC CASSLGNGNYGYTF
TRBD2 TRBJ2-1 TRBV19 - TGTGCCAGTAGTATTGGAGGACTAGCGGGTCGCGATGAGCAGTTCTTC CASSIGGLAGRDEQFF
- TRBJ2-3 TRBV19 few TGTGCCAGTAGTATGGGGGCAAACACAGATACGCAGTATTTT CASSMGANTDTQYF
- TRBJ2-5 TRBV6-5 - TGTGCCAGCAAATTTGGGGGCTGGGAGACCCAGTACTTC CASKFGGWETQYF
- TRBJ1-2 TRBV19 - TGTGCCAGTAGTATCGGGTTTAACTATGGCTACACCTTC CASSIGFNYGYTF
- TRBJ1-6 TRBV5-4 - TGTGCCAGCAGCCACCAGGCACTCATCAATTCACCCCTCCACTTT CASSHQALINSPLHF
- TRBJ2-5 TRBV7-2 once TGTGCCAGCGGCGAGCAGGCCCAAGAGACCCAGTACTTC CASGEQAQETQYF
- TRBJ2-1 TRBV9 - TGTGCCAGCAGCGTAGACCCTAGGCAATACAATGAGCAGTTCTTC CASSVDPRQYNEQFF
TRBD2 TRBJ2-3 TRBV5-6 - TGTGCCAGCAGCTCCCCCCTTCCGGCGGGGGGGATAGATACGCAGTATTTT CASSSPLPAGGIDTQYF
- TRBJ1-1 TRBV13 once TGTGCCAGCAGCACCGGGCCAGGCACTGAAGCTTTCTTT CASSTGPGTEAFF
- TRBJ2-3 TRBV7-6 - TGTGCCAGCAGCCTAACTAGCTGGGATACGCAGTATTTT CASSLTSWDTQYF
TRBD1 TRBJ1-5 TRBV19 - TGTGCCAGTACTTCGACAGGGAGTCAGCCCCAGCATTTT CASTSTGSQPQHF
- TRBJ2-5 TRBV19 - TGTGCCAGTAGTATGGGCAGGGCCCCCTCGGAGACCCAGTACTTC CASSMGRAPSETQYF
TRBD1 TRBJ2-3 TRBV2 - TGTGCCAGCAGGCCCCGGGACAGGGGGCCGGATACGCAGTATTTT CASRPRDRGPDTQYF
- TRBJ2-7 TRBV20-1 - TGCAGTGCTAGTAAAAACCTTTACCAGGAGCAGTACTTC CSASKNLYQEQYF